This T cell receptor beta chain is from a study of glioma-infiltrating T cells after dendritic cell vaccination. In the study overall: Dendritic cell vaccination trial patients had either newly diagnosed or recurrent glioblastoma.

Study-level results: Higher pretreatment TIL content predicted longer progression-free time and survival.

V lost 5 bases and J lost 3, with 15 bases in between. Germline lookup yields CDR1 SGHAT and CDR2 FQNNGV. The CDR3 consists of 15 residues. Regarding time point: after dendritic cell vaccination, including at tumor progression/relapse. PBMC were collected before vaccination, two weeks after the third vaccination, and at progression. In regard to this clone: Its antigen is undetermined.

Primers: 60 V beta forward and 13 J beta reverse. Only in-frame clones appear in the TCRdb table, and some are missing; sequencing was by immunoSEQ multiplex PCR. The table shows 99,000 or so clones, with 90% occurring only once. The sample here was blood, taken after dendritic cell vaccination. The chain links TRBV11-2 to TRBJ2-3; D remains ambiguous. The receptor comes from a human donor with glioblastoma. The CDR3 DNA reads TGTGCCAGCAGCCCCAGGATAATGGCGACAGATACGCAGTATTTT. Protein: CASSPRIMATDTQYF.